The 2 T cell receptor beta chains presented below share a single source sample, sequenced in a study of graft-versus-host responses after intestinal transplantation. No antigen is known for these receptors. Profiled with immunoSEQ multiplex PCR; TCRdb holds only in-frame clones, not every one. Among some 23,000 clones listed, approximately 78% were seen once. This specimen consisted of unstimulated CD8+ T cells sorted from spleen or lymph node cells, obtained before transplant. The origin of the receptors is a human donor who was the organ donor for an intestinal transplant.

This clone was counted a single time. At one end the junction does not follow the germline gene, possibly because of a read error. The same CDR3 also results from other DNA sequences found in this sample. The chain uses TRBV5-1 and TRBJ2-3; tentatively, D is TRBD2 (6 bases). Germline-derived CDR1 and CDR2 are SGHRS and YFSETQ. The CDR3 extends over 14 amino acids. CDR3: CASSFLGLSDTQYF. In nucleotides, the CDR3 is TGCGCCAGTAGCTTTTTGGGACTTTCGGATACGCAGTATTTT.

This clone appeared once. The chain combines TRBV4-1 with TRBJ2-2; D is uncertain. V lost 4 bases and J lost 7, with 13 bases in between. CDR1 and CDR2 from the germline V gene are MGHRA and YSYEKL. There are 14 residues in the CDR3. CDR3 nucleotide sequence: TGCGCCAGCAGCCTACGTCGTGGGTACGGGGAGCTGTTTTTT. Amino acid sequence: CASSLRRGYGELFF.